This T cell receptor (beta chain) was documented in a study of blood T cells in healthy people across ages. This clonotype was found a few times. It was with a sample-barcoded 5' primer and a J-beta primer mix that a second PCR of about 7 to 12 cycles was run. TCRdb re-called the 5' RACE reads with MiXCR, one entry per CDR3 protein. The sample records 850,000 to 1,100,000 distinct CDR3 sequences, roughly two fifths being singletons. Trimming removed 6 bases from V and 10 bases from J; junction bases left unmatched: 6. The CDR3 length is 13 residues. The sample comprised blood. This sequence joins TRBV12-3 or TRBV12-4 and TRBJ2-3, with 11 bases fitting TRBD2. The receptor comes from a man aged 18 to 29 in good health. CDR3 DNA sequence: TGTGCCAGCAGATGGACGACTAGCGGGGCGCAGTATTTT. Translation gives CASRWTTSGAQYF.